These 8 T cell receptor beta chains originate from one sample sequenced in a study of CD8 T cells in ankylosing spondylitis. TCRdb independently ran MiXCR on the 5' RACE reads; one entry per CDR3 protein. The data contain about 240,000 distinct CDR3 sequences, about 10% of them singletons. The sample was blood, either unsorted or a sorted T cell fraction (not recorded which). Every receptor here comes from a male donor with ankylosing spondylitis or in good health (not recorded which).

This clonotype was seen many times. The chain joins TRBV12-3 or TRBV12-4 to TRBJ1-1; tentative D call: TRBD1 (5 bases). CDR3 size: 14 residues. The V end was cut by 5 bases, the J end by 0 bases, with 10 bases between. The CDR3 DNA follows: TGTGCCAGCAGTCGGGACGCTATGAACACTGAAGCTTTCTTT. It yields the protein CASSRDAMNTEAFF.

This clonotype was recorded at least ten times. V gene TRBV20-1 combines with J gene TRBJ2-2; 8 bases map to TRBD2. The CDR3 spans 16 residues. The V segment lost 0 bases and the J segment 5 bases; nucleotides outside the gene matches: 8. CDR1 and CDR2 from the germline V gene are DFQATT and SNEGSKA (reference sequence). The DNA for the CDR3 is TGCAGTGCTAGAGACTTCCGGGAGGGCCAAACCGGGGAGCTGTTTTTT. Its translation: CSARDFREGQTGELFF.

The rearrangement links TRBV12-3 or TRBV12-4 to TRBJ2-1; TRBD2 agrees at 8 bases. CDR3 size: 15 residues. Unmatched junction bases numbered 8, after V lost 3 bases and J lost 7 bases. CDR3 bases: TGTGCCAGCAGTTTCGACGGGAGGGCCGAGAATGAGCAGTTCTTC. Amino acids: CASSFDGRAENEQFF.

This clonotype was seen ten or more times. The V call is TRBV5-1, the J call TRBJ1-1; 8 bases align to TRBD1. The trim removed 4 bases at V and 8 bases at J, leaving 10 bases unmatched. Germline V gene lookup returns CDR1 SGHRS and CDR2 YFSETQ. This CDR3 comprises 14 residues. The DNA for the CDR3 is TGCGCCAGCAGCCAGGAACCGACAGGGGTGGAAGCTTTCTTT. This codes for CASSQEPTGVEAFF.

This clonotype was counted many times. The genes are TRBV7-3 and TRBJ2-7, with D perhaps being TRBD1 or TRBD2 (5 bases each). CDR3 length: 15 residues. CDR1 and CDR2 from the germline V gene are SGHTA and FQGTGA. Trimming removed 2 bases at V and 0 bases at J, with 11 bases between. CDR3 region: CASSLVAGSSYEQYF. CDR3 bases: TGTGCCAGCAGCTTAGTGGCAGGGAGCTCCTACGAGCAGTACTTC.

This clonotype was recorded a few times. The chain links TRBV5-1 to TRBJ2-5, with 7 bases fitting TRBD1. With V trimmed by 6 bases and J by 2 bases, 7 bases remained unmatched. The CDR3 totals 14 residues. Germline CDR1 SGHRS, CDR2 YFSETQ. CDR3 amino acids: CASKRGLSQETQYF. CDR3 coding DNA: TGCGCCAGCAAAAGGGGGCTTTCACAAGAGACCCAGTACTTC.

The chain's CDR3 is CAWNFGLAGKQETQYF. CDR3 nucleotides: TGTGCCTGGAATTTTGGCCTAGCGGGCAAACAAGAGACCCAGTACTTC. The rearrangement uses TRBV30 and TRBJ2-5, with 8 bases matching TRBD2. Germline-derived CDR1 and CDR2 are GTSNPN and SVGIG (reference sequence). J lost 2 bases, V lost 4 bases, and 12 bases had no gene match. This CDR3 contains 16 residues.

This clonotype was observed many times. This sequence joins TRBV10-3 and TRBJ2-3, with 9 bases aligning to TRBD1. V lost 4 bases and J lost 4; bases outside the gene matches: 3. The CDR3 consists of 14 residues. Germline V gene data show CDR1 as ENHRY and CDR2 as SYGVKD. The CDR3 nucleotides are TGTGCCATCAGTGTGCACAGGGGGCCAGATACGCAGTATTTT. It translates to CAISVHRGPDTQYF.